The present T cell receptor beta chain was sequenced within a study of cytomegalovirus exposure and HLA in healthy donors. On this clone itself: Its antigen is not identified.

General observations from the study: The presence/absence work took it that sequencing depth was about the same across donors. Analysis performed later found 16,000 or so TCR beta sequences associated with HLA alleles at 0.05 false discovery rate. The study had only CMV serostatus as immune exposure information. Three chains linked to CMV were shown in vitro to be specific for CMV antigens.

V was shortened by 7 bases and J by 0 bases, with 15 bases between the two germline ends. The CDR3 is 16 amino acids. Germline V gene sequence: CDR1 WSHSY, CDR2 SAAADI. The study ran its PCR with 60 Vbeta and 13 Jbeta primers. TCRdb's copy holds only in-frame clones and misses some; the assay was immunoSEQ multiplex PCR. The profile shows about 200,000 clones, about 80% of them singletons. The clonotype was recovered from a woman in her 30s in good health and CMV-seropositive. The material sequenced was PBMCs. The chain couples TRBV10-2 to TRBJ2-2; D unclear. The CDR3 nucleotides are TGCGCCAGCAATCAAAAACACTACTCGAACACCGGGGAGCTGTTTTTT. Translating gives CASNQKHYSNTGELFF.